This TCR beta chain was recorded in a study of blood T cell repertoires in COVID-19. About the study: The origin of the acute and convalescent COVID-19 samples was the United States, Italy and Spain.

The V end was cut by 7 bases, the J end by 2 bases, with 14 bases between. Germline V gene data show CDR1 as SNHLY and CDR2 as FYNNEI. The CDR3 length is 15 residues. Original processing notes: Reference gene primer amplification in the assay estimated nucleated cell counts. Clones were sequenced by immunoSEQ multiplex PCR, and TCRdb holds only the in-frame ones, with some missing. For V, J and clone size, that table is used; D and trimming come from the DNA. The data show about 170,000 clones, roughly 86% seen once. The origin of this receptor is a man between 65 and 79 years old with acute or convalescent COVID-19. This chain links TRBV2 with TRBJ2-2, with a possible D match to TRBD2 (5 bases). Sequencing was carried out using peripheral blood. This chain's CDR3 is CASILRTPNTGELFF. The CDR3 DNA reads as TGTGCCAGCATTCTAAGGACTCCCAACACCGGGGAGCTGTTTTTT.